Each of the 26 T cell receptor beta chains below was sequenced from the same sample in a study of cytomegalovirus exposure and HLA in healthy donors (dated by TCRdb to about 2017). Libraries were made using the immunoSEQ multiplex PCR assay. A mixture of 60 forward primers for TCR Vbeta segments and 13 reverse primers for TCR Jbeta segments was used in the multiplex PCR. TCRdb limited this immuneACCESS table to in-frame rearrangements with V and J called. A share of clones is missing; checked studies link under half to unresolved V genes, and the rest is unexplained. The sample profile shows 90,000 to 120,000 clones; about 9.5% of them were found once. The ten top clones hold approximately 6% of the sample. The sequenced sample was PBMCs. All receptors come from a man between 40 and 49 years old in good health and CMV-seropositive.

The J gene is TRBJ2-7, the V gene TRBV5-1; 10 bases match TRBD2. The CDR3 is 15 residues long. Germline V CDR1 and CDR2: SGHRS, YFSETQ. Trimming at V came to 6 bases and at J to 5 bases, leaving 11 bases not matched to a gene. This CDR3 is CASKASGRPSDEQYF. The CDR3 nucleotides read TGCGCCAGCAAAGCTAGCGGGAGACCTTCGGACGAGCAGTACTTC.

The chain recombines TRBV7-2 with TRBJ2-1; D is perhaps TRBD2 (5 bases). The CDR3 covers 12 residues. From germline, CDR1 is SGHTA and CDR2 FQGNSA. Trimming took off 1 base at V and 10 bases at J, with 8 bases between the two ends. Written as DNA, the CDR3 is TGTGCCAGCAGCTTAGACGGGGAAGAGCAGTTCTTC. It encodes CASSLDGEEQFF.

This clone was seen at least ten times. The V gene is TRBV28, the J gene TRBJ1-1; D is unresolved. The V gene's germline CDR1 is MDHEN and CDR2 SYDVKM. The V end lost 2 bases, the J end lost 4 bases, and 23 bases lay between the germline ends. The CDR3 totals 18 residues. As DNA, the CDR3 is TGTGCCAGCAGTTTACCTACGGGGTTTGCTTCGGGGAGCACTGAAGCTTTCTTT. Residues: CASSLPTGFASGSTEAFF.

This clone was counted a few times. The chain employs TRBV28 and TRBJ1-2, with a weak D call TRBD1 (5 bases). V was trimmed by 10 bases and J by 1 base, leaving 10 bases between them. The CDR3 is 12 residues long. Germline-derived CDR1 and CDR2 are MDHEN and SYDVKM. The CDR3 loop is CATQGSNYGYTF. The CDR3 nucleotides read TGTGCCACCCAGGGAAGTAACTATGGCTACACCTTC.

This chain connects TRBV6-5 to TRBJ2-1; D gene ambiguous. From germline, CDR1 is MNHEY and CDR2 SVGAGI. The CDR3 runs to 12 residues. Deletions cut 5 bases from V and 11 bases from J, with 13 bases between. CDR3 coding DNA: TGTGCCAGCAGTAGCCAGACACAAAAGCAGTTCTTC. This codes for CASSSQTQKQFF.

Here the CDR3 reads CASSLDPPGGGRNEQYF. The CDR3 DNA follows: TGTGCCAGCAGCTTAGATCCCCCCGGAGGAGGGAGGAACGAGCAGTACTTC. This chain joins TRBV7-2 and TRBJ2-5; D is possibly TRBD2 (6 bases). The J call may be faulty, since TRBJ2-7 better matches the DNA end. CDR3 length: 17 residues. CDR1 is SGHTA and CDR2 is FQGNSA in the germline V gene.

This clone was detected a few times. The V gene is TRBV7-8, the J gene TRBJ2-7, with D possibly being TRBD2 (6 bases). From germline, CDR1 is SGHVS and CDR2 FQNEAQ. This CDR3 comprises 16 residues. With 5 bases removed from V and 5 bases from J, the gap between germline ends came to 22 bases. The CDR3: CASSPNSGAGVHEQYF. In DNA form, the CDR3 reads TGTGCCAGCAGCCCAAATAGCGGAGCCGGAGTCCACGAGCAGTACTTC. Full variable domain (remainder filled in from reference TRBV7-8 and TRBJ2-7): GAGVSQSPRYKVAKRGQDVALRCDPISGHVSLFWYQQALGQGPEFLTYFQNEAQLDKSGLPSDRFFAERPEGSVSTLKIQRTQQEDSAVYLCASSPNSGAGVHEQYFGPGTRLTVT.

This clone was seen only a few times. The chain uses TRBV5-6 and TRBJ1-5; tentatively, D is TRBD1 (5 bases). CDR3 length equals 15 residues. Per germline, CDR1 SGHDT and CDR2 YYEEEE. V lost 0 bases, J lost 4 bases, and 11 bases lay in between. CDR3 DNA sequence: TGTGCCAGCAGCTTGGTGTCGGCAGGGAATCAGCCCCAGCATTTT. It specifies CASSLVSAGNQPQHF.

The chain joins TRBV29-1 to TRBJ2-3, with a tentative D call TRBD1 (6 bases). CDR1 and CDR2 (germline): SQVTM, ANQGSEA. Trimming cost V 6 bases and J 5 bases, with 18 bases left between them. The CDR3 runs 14 residues. The CDR3 spells CSVAGTRRKDTQYF. The CDR3 coding sequence is TGCAGCGTCGCCGGGACAAGGCGAAAAGATACGCAGTATTTT.

This clone was seen only a few times. The J gene is TRBJ2-1, the V gene TRBV25-1; TRBD2 matches 8 bases. CDR1 and CDR2 (germline): MGHDK, SYGVNS. The CDR3 spans 15 residues. With V trimmed by 5 bases and J by 8 bases, 11 bases remained unmatched. The CDR3, as DNA: TGTGCCAGCAGTCCGACGGGAGGGCCTTTTGATGAGCAGTTCTTC. Translated: CASSPTGGPFDEQFF.

The rearrangement links TRBV29-1 to TRBJ1-1; weak D call: TRBD1 (5 bases). V was shortened by 4 bases and J by 3 bases, with 9 bases between the two germline ends. This CDR3 comprises 12 residues. Germline-derived CDR1 and CDR2 are SQVTM and ANQGSEA. CDR3 in DNA: TGCAGCGTTGGGCGGGGGGACACTGAAGCTTTCTTT. Protein sequence: CSVGRGDTEAFF.

The V call is TRBV6-6, the J call TRBJ1-3; D uncertain. From germline, CDR1 is MNHNY and CDR2 SVGAGI (reference sequence). The CDR3 runs to 13 residues. V dropped 8 bases and J dropped 0 bases, with 8 bases sitting between them. In DNA, the CDR3 is TGTGCCAGCGCGGCCTACTCTGGAAACACCATATATTTT. Residues: CASAAYSGNTIYF.

This clone was counted between two and nine times. J is TRBJ2-7 and V is TRBV4-1; maybe TRBD1 (6 bases). Germline CDR1 and CDR2: MGHRA and YSYEKL. This CDR3 is built from 13 residues. V lost 4 bases, J lost 4 bases, and 11 bases lay in between. CDR3: CASSPRQEYEQYF. Written as DNA, the CDR3 is TGCGCCAGCAGCCCTCGACAGGAATACGAGCAGTACTTC.

The V gene is TRBV6-6, the J gene TRBJ1-3; D may be TRBD1 (5 bases). The length of the CDR3 is 15 residues. The germline V and J ends were trimmed by 7 bases and 0 bases, with 13 bases remaining between them. The germline V gene has CDR1 MNHNY and CDR2 SVGAGI (reference sequence). The CDR3 DNA reads TGTGCCAGCATGCAGGGCCCACACTCTGGAAACACCATATATTTT. Its protein product is CASMQGPHSGNTIYF.

This clone was counted only a few times. V is TRBV27 and J is TRBJ2-1; a weak D match, TRBD1 (5 bases). The V end was cut by 2 bases, the J end by 1 base, with 9 bases between. The CDR3 length is 15 residues. Germline V gene data show CDR1 as MNHEY and CDR2 as SMNVEV (reference sequence). CDR3 loop: CASSLAGNSYNEQFF. DNA of the CDR3: TGTGCCAGCAGTTTAGCAGGGAATTCCTACAATGAGCAGTTCTTC.

This clone has only a few counts. The V gene is TRBV2, the J gene TRBJ1-5; TRBD1 agrees at 9 bases. This CDR3 region has 16 residues. V shed 6 bases and J 1 base; nucleotides not matched to a gene: 7. CDR1 and CDR2 from the germline V gene are SNHLY and FYNNEI. CDR3 in DNA: TGTGCCAGCAGGGGGGACAGGGAGGAGAGCAATCAGCCCCAGCATTTT. Amino acids: CASRGDREESNQPQHF.

A few counts support this clone. This chain uses TRBV28 with TRBJ2-7; TRBD1 agrees at 10 bases. V lost 7 bases and J lost 5; bases outside the gene matches: 2. The germline gives CDR1 MDHEN, CDR2 SYDVKM. The CDR3 is made up of 12 amino acids. The CDR3 sequence: CASNGQGDEQYF. The CDR3, as DNA: TGTGCCAGCAATGGACAGGGGGACGAGCAGTACTTC.

The chain combines TRBV7-9 with TRBJ1-1; 8 nucleotides agree with TRBD1. V was clipped by 4 bases and J by 2 bases; unmatched bases: 9. CDR3 length: 16 residues. Germline lookup yields CDR1 SEHNR and CDR2 FQNEAQ (reference sequence). CDR3 nucleotide sequence: TGTGCCAGCAGCTATGGGACAGGCGATCGTAACACTGAAGCTTTCTTT. Its translation: CASSYGTGDRNTEAFF.

This clone has a handful of counts. This chain uses TRBV4-1 with TRBJ2-3; tentative D call: TRBD2 (6 bases). Trimming shortened V by 0 bases and J by 2 bases, and 24 bases separated the two germline ends. The CDR3 has 20 residues. CDR1 is MGHRA, CDR2 YSYEKL, per germline. CDR3 protein: CASSQDRFTGLRPNTDTQYF. For the CDR3, the DNA is TGCGCCAGCAGCCAAGATCGATTTACGGGACTTCGTCCAAACACAGATACGCAGTATTTT.

This clone came up a few times. J is TRBJ1-1 and V is TRBV2; 7 nucleotides agree with TRBD1. The CDR3 is 13 residues long. Germline V CDR1 and CDR2: SNHLY, FYNNEI. V was pared by 5 bases and J by 2 bases, with 2 bases of the junction left unmatched. CDR3 sequence reads: CASSNRGNTEAFF. The CDR3 coding sequence is TGTGCCAGCAGTAACAGGGGCAACACTGAAGCTTTCTTT. Drawing the rest from reference TRBV2 and TRBJ1-1, the complete variable domain is EPEVTQTPSHQVTQMGQEVILRCVPISNHLYFYWYRQILGQKVEFLVSFYNNEISEKSEIFDDQFSVERPDGSNFTLKIRSTKLEDSAMYFCASSNRGNTEAFFGQGTRLTVV.

The rearrangement joins TRBV27 to TRBJ2-1; D not certain. This CDR3 spans 13 amino acids. Trimming shortened V by 5 bases and J by 5 bases, and 10 bases separated the two germline ends. Germline V lookup: CDR1 MNHEY, CDR2 SMNVEV (reference sequence). The CDR3 nucleotides read TGTGCCAGCAGTCGCCTCCTAGACAATGAGCAGTTCTTC. Protein sequence: CASSRLLDNEQFF.

This clone was seen more than once but under ten times. V gene TRBV9 combines with J gene TRBJ2-3, with a possible D match to TRBD1 (6 bases). CDR3 length equals 14 residues. Germline loops: CDR1 SGDLS, CDR2 YYNGEE. Trimming cost V 5 bases and J 3 bases, with 13 bases left between them. The CDR3: CASRPTGSTDTQYF. CDR3 nucleotide sequence: TGTGCCAGCAGACCGACAGGTTCAACAGATACGCAGTATTTT.

V and J are TRBV7-9 and TRBJ1-1; D ambiguous. From germline, CDR1 is SEHNR and CDR2 FQNEAQ (reference sequence). Trimming took 0 bases from V and 0 from J, leaving 14 bases between them. The CDR3 has 17 residues. CDR3 in DNA: TGTGCCAGCAGCTTAGCCTCAGGAGGTACTATGAACACTGAAGCTTTCTTT. This codes for CASSLASGGTMNTEAFF.

This clone has just a few counts. The J gene is TRBJ2-1, the V gene TRBV5-1; TRBD1 matches 12 bases. This CDR3 is 19 amino acids long. CDR1 and CDR2 (germline): SGHRS, YFSETQ. Trimming at V came to 0 bases and at J to 9 bases, leaving 16 bases not matched to a gene. The CDR3 sequence is CASSLDAIYGTGGRGEQFF. The DNA for the CDR3 is TGCGCCAGCAGCTTGGATGCTATTTATGGGACAGGGGGCCGGGGTGAGCAGTTCTTC.

The chain combines TRBV5-1 with TRBJ2-3, with D unclear. Trimming shortened V by 0 bases and J by 0 bases, and 8 bases separated the two germline ends. The germline V gene encodes CDR1 SGHRS and CDR2 YFSETQ. The CDR3 consists of 15 residues. In DNA, the CDR3 is TGCGCCAGCAGCTTGGCCGCAACTAGCACAGATACGCAGTATTTT. This sequence encodes CASSLAATSTDTQYF.

The rearrangement joins TRBV29-1 to TRBJ2-3; D may be TRBD2 (7 bases). The CDR3 loop spans 13 amino acids. Per the germline V gene, CDR1 is SQVTM and CDR2 is ANQGSEA. V was clipped by 7 bases and J by 3 bases, with 14 bases between them. The CDR3 region has the DNA TGCAGCGCCCCAGAGGGGGGGACAGATACGCAGTATTTT. Translation gives CSAPEGGTDTQYF.